A selection of T cell receptor beta chains follows, all from one sample in a study of spatial heterogeneity in lung cancer. TCRdb analysed the 5' RACE reads with MiXCR anew, one entry per CDR3 protein. This table holds about 100,000 distinct CDR3 sequences, roughly 4.5% found once. Sequences were derived from lung tumor tissue, sampled at surgery. All receptors come from a male donor with early-stage non-small cell lung cancer. Both conserved end residues are part of each CDR3. The D gene is left open where the match is weak. Clone size is shown for a subset of rows, as once, few, many or a class of expanded clone.

CDR3: CASNPRSLGETQYF; DNA: TGTGCCAGCAACCCGAGAAGCCTAGGGGAGACCCAGTACTTC; D: -; size: few; V: TRBV7-9; J: TRBJ2-5
CDR3: CASSRTGVKDTQYF; DNA: TGTGCCAGCAGTAGGACAGGGGTAAAAGATACGCAGTATTTT; D: TRBD1; size: many; V: TRBV6-5; J: TRBJ2-3
CDR3: CASSLDGRGTDTQYF; DNA: TGTGCCAGCAGCTTAGACGGGAGGGGCACAGATACGCAGTATTTT; D: TRBD2; size: many; V: TRBV11-2; J: TRBJ2-3
CDR3: CASSVTGRGSPLHF; DNA: TGTGCCAGCAGTGTAACAGGCCGCGGTTCACCCCTCCACTTT; D: -; size: many; V: TRBV2; J: TRBJ1-6
CDR3: CASSLGDLGTGELFF; DNA: TGTGCCAGCAGTTTAGGCGATTTAGGCACCGGGGAGCTGTTTTTT; D: -; size: -; V: TRBV28; J: TRBJ2-2
CDR3: CASSRDRYSEQFF; DNA: TGTGCCAGCAGCCGGGACAGGTACAGTGAGCAGTTCTTC; D: TRBD1; size: many; V: TRBV3-1; J: TRBJ2-1
CDR3: CASSGIGGPEPNTEAFF; DNA: TGTGCCAGCAGCGGAATCGGGGGGCCGGAGCCCAACACTGAAGCTTTCTTT; D: -; size: many; V: TRBV9; J: TRBJ1-1
CDR3: CASSTPEVGAFF; DNA: TGTGCCAGCAGTACCCCGGAGGTGGGAGCTTTCTTT; D: -; size: -; V: TRBV6-2/TRBV6-3; J: TRBJ1-1
CDR3: CASSITDYQETQYF; DNA: TGCGCCAGCAGCATCACGGACTACCAAGAGACCCAGTACTTC; D: -; size: many; V: TRBV5-1; J: TRBJ2-5
CDR3: CASSFQDTRGYEQYF; DNA: TGTGCCAGCAGCTTTCAGGACACACGCGGCTACGAGCAGTACTTC; D: -; size: many; V: TRBV5-6; J: TRBJ2-7
CDR3: CATLIMNTEAFF; DNA: TGTGCCACCTTAATCATGAACACTGAAGCTTTCTTT; D: -; size: many; V: TRBV6-6; J: TRBJ1-1
CDR3: CARRQGDTGELFF; DNA: TGCGCCAGAAGACAGGGGGACACCGGGGAGCTGTTTTTT; D: TRBD1; size: many; V: TRBV10-2; J: TRBJ2-2
CDR3: CAWTLSEKLFF; DNA: TGTGCCTGGACCTTAAGCGAAAAACTGTTTTTT; D: -; size: -; V: TRBV30; J: TRBJ1-4
CDR3: CASSRTGGAKETQYF; DNA: TGTGCCAGCAGCCGCACAGGGGGCGCGAAAGAGACCCAGTACTTC; D: TRBD1; size: many; V: TRBV12-3/TRBV12-4; J: TRBJ2-5
CDR3: CASSISAGSTGELFF; DNA: TGTGCCAGTAGTATATCTGCAGGGAGCACCGGGGAGCTGTTTTTT; D: -; size: few; V: TRBV19; J: TRBJ2-2
CDR3: CASSLAAASSGANVLTF; DNA: TGCGCCAGCAGCTTGGCCGCAGCAAGCTCTGGGGCCAACGTCCTGACTTTC; D: -; size: many; V: TRBV5-1; J: TRBJ2-6
CDR3: CASSLIGQGMLYEQFF; DNA: TGTGCCAGCAGTTTAATAGGACAGGGCATGTTATATGAGCAGTTCTTC; D: TRBD1; size: -; V: TRBV28; J: TRBJ2-1
CDR3: CASSLRGTNSPLHF; DNA: TGTGCCAGCAGCCTGAGGGGGACTAATTCACCCCTCCACTTT; D: -; size: many; V: TRBV12-3/TRBV12-4; J: TRBJ1-6
CDR3: CASSLLRALETQYF; DNA: TGTGCCAGCAGTTTGCTGCGGGCTCTGGAGACCCAGTACTTC; D: -; size: many; V: TRBV28; J: TRBJ2-5
CDR3: CSVEGMRGEQYF; DNA: TGCAGCGTTGAGGGGATGAGGGGCGAGCAGTACTTC; D: -; size: many; V: TRBV29-1; J: TRBJ2-7
CDR3: CSATALGQGSYNEQFF; DNA: TGCAGTGCTACGGCCCTAGGACAGGGCTCCTACAATGAGCAGTTCTTC; D: TRBD1; size: many; V: TRBV20-1; J: TRBJ2-1
CDR3: CASSSHVWGARTGELFF; DNA: TGTGCCAGCAGCTCCCACGTCTGGGGGGCGCGCACCGGGGAGCTGTTTTTT; D: -; size: many; V: TRBV11-1; J: TRBJ2-2
CDR3: CASTRTGEINQPQHF; DNA: TGTGCCAGCACCCGGACAGGGGAAATCAATCAGCCCCAGCATTTT; D: TRBD1; size: many; V: TRBV6-1; J: TRBJ1-5